The T cell receptor beta chain under discussion was sequenced for a study of CXCR3-negative and CXCR3-positive naive CD8 T cells. About this clonotype: The antigen is undetermined.

Overall study results and limits: Naive cells that were CXCR3-negative or CXCR3-positive used TRBV-TRBJ genes alike, while memory cells diverged. CXCR3-positive naive cells carried more hydrophobic TRB CDR3s than CXCR3-negative ones.

Naive CD8+ T lymphocytes were specified as CD45RO-CCR7+CD27+CD95-. The authors prepared UMI-labeled TRB cDNA libraries by 5' RACE. TCRdb re-analyzed the 5' RACE reads; it lists each CDR3 protein once, without DNA. This sample carries around 150,000 distinct CDR3 sequences, with 0.41% going to the ten biggest clones. The source is a human donor in good health. Some clones in this sample may be carry-over from other donors' samples. Sequenced material: naive CXCR3+ CD8+ T cells from blood. Subset noted: CD45RO-CCR7+CD27+CD95- naive CD8+ T cells expressing CXCR3 (TNR3+).

CDR3 sequence: CAWSSASLTDTQYF. The gene calls are TRBV30 and TRBJ2-3; lacking DNA, the TRBD2 call made by TCRdb goes unchecked. The CDR3 sequence is 14 residues long. Germline lookup yields CDR1 GTSNPN and CDR2 SVGIG (reference sequence).